This TCR beta chain was obtained from a study of blood T cell repertoires in COVID-19. Whole-study context: T cells, B-cell-depleted T cells, or PBMCs supplied cDNA or gDNA.

Germline CDR1 reads KGHDR; CDR2 reads SFDVKD. CDR3 length equals 16 residues. V was shortened by 3 bases and J by 4 bases, with 17 bases between the two germline ends. Original methodology: The assay estimated nucleated cells by amplifying reference gene primers. Method: immunoSEQ multiplex PCR; TCRdb's copy keeps in-frame clones and lacks some. V and J calls and clone size come straight from that table; D and trimming were deduced from the DNA. The sample includes 130,000 to 150,000 clones, approximately 84% of them seen just once. The clonotype comes from a human donor in a cohort sampled during active COVID-19. The chain combines TRBV24-1 with TRBJ2-5; D is perhaps TRBD1 (6 bases). The material sequenced was peripheral blood. The CDR3 protein is CATSDPRGGGSETQYF. As DNA, the CDR3 is TGTGCCACCAGTGATCCTCGTGGTGGGGGCTCAGAGACCCAGTACTTC.